The clone carrying this T cell receptor beta chain was picked up one time. What it binds is not known. This entry belongs to a study of radiation and T cells in renal cell carcinoma. Across the study: Nephrectomy followed 15 Gy stereotactic body radiation by 4 weeks.

As for time point: baseline pretreatment blood. The treatment was: 15 Gy SBRT to primary tumor, nephrectomy 4 weeks later. Serial blood draws occurred at baseline and 2 and 4 weeks post-SBRT. Clones were read by immunoSEQ multiplex PCR, and TCRdb kept only the in-frame ones, dropping some. The table has some 100,000 clones, 82% seen once; the top ten hold less than 7%. Study conclusions and caveats: In blood, top tumor clones expanded by 2 weeks, shrinking by 4. No pretreatment tumor biopsies were available for baseline clonotypes.

The CDR3 totals 15 residues. Trimming cost V 5 bases and J 2 bases, with 15 bases left between them. The V gene's germline CDR1 is LNHNV and CDR2 YYDKDF (reference sequence). Sequenced here: blood, sampled from a patient whose treatment included radiotherapy and nephrectomy. The receptor's source is a man in his fifties or sixties with renal cell carcinoma. The chain carries TRBV15 and TRBJ2-5; the D gene is possibly TRBD2 (6 bases). The CDR3: CATSVLTGAQETQYF. DNA for the CDR3: TGTGCCACCAGCGTTTTGACGGGAGCACAAGAGACCCAGTACTTC.